This T cell receptor (beta chain) was identified in a study of blood T cell repertoires in COVID-19. Study summary: Sites in the United States, Italy and Spain provided acute and convalescent COVID-19 samples.

Authors' processing steps: The assay estimated nucleated cells by amplifying reference gene primers. Some clones are missing from TCRdb's copy, which holds only in-frame ones; the method was immunoSEQ multiplex PCR. V and J calls and clone size are those listed in that table; D and trimming were worked out from the DNA. The profile covers around 300,000 clones, with roughly 88% appearing a single time and approximately 1.6% taken by the ten largest. The sequenced sample was peripheral blood. The clonotype comes from a woman aged 25 to 45 with COVID-19, enrolled during active disease.

DNA of the CDR3: TGTGCCAGCAGTGTGGGGCTAGCCGGGGAGCTGTTTTTT. Translating gives CASSVGLAGELFF. The V and J genes are TRBV7-8 and TRBJ2-2, with TRBD1 as a possible D gene (5 bases). This CDR3 has 13 residues. V lost 6 bases and J lost 6, with 11 bases in between. CDR1 is SGHVS, CDR2 FQNEAQ, per germline.